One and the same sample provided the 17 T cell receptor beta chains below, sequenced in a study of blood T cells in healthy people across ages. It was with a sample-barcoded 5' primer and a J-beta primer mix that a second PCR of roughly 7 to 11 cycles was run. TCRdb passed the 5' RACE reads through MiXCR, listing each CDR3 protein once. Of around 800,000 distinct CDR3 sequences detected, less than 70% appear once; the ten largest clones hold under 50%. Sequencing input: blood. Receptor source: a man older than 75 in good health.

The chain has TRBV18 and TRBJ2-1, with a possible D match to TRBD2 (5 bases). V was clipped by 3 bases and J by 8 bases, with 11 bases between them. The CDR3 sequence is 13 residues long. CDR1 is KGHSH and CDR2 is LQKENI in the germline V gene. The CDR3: CASSPQLGDEQFF. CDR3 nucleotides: TGTGCCAGCTCACCGCAACTGGGAGATGAGCAGTTCTTC.

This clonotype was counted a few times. Here the CDR3 DNA reads TGTGCCAGCAGTAAGGACAGTATTACTGAAGCTTTCTTT. Translated: CASSKDSITEAFF. The V and J genes are TRBV12-3 or TRBV12-4 and TRBJ1-1; a possible D gene is TRBD1 (6 bases). CDR3 length: 13 residues. Deletions cut 5 bases from V and 5 bases from J, with 12 bases between.

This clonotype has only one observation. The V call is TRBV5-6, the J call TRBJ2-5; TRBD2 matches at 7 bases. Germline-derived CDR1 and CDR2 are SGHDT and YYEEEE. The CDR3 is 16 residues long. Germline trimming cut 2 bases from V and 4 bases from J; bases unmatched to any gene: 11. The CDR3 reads CASSFRGRTQGETQYF. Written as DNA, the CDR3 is TGTGCCAGCAGCTTCCGCGGGAGAACCCAGGGAGAGACCCAGTACTTC.

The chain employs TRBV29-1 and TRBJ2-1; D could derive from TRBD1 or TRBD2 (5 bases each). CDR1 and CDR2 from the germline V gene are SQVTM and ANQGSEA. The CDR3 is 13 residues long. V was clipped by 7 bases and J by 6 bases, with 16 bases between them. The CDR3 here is CSARPRGSNEQFF. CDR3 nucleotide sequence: TGCAGCGCACGCCCGAGGGGATCCAATGAGCAGTTCTTC.

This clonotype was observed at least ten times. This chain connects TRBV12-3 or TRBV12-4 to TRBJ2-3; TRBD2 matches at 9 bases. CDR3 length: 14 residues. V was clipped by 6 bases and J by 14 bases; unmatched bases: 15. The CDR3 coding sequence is TGTGCCAGCAGCCAGACTAGCGGCCTCGGATACGCGTATTTT. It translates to CASSQTSGLGYAYF.

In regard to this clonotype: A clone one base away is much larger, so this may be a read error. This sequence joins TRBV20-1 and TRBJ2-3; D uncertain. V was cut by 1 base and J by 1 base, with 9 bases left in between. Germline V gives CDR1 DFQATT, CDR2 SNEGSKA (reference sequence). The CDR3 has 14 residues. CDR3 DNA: TGCAGTGCTAGAGTTTGGCAGGGCACAGATACGCAGTATTTT. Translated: CSARVWQGTDTQYF.

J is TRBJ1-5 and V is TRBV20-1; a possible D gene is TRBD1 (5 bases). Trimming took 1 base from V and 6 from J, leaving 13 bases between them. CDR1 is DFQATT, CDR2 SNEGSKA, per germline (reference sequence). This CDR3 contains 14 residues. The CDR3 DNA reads TGCAGTGCTAGAGCTCAGCAGGGAGGTCAGCCCCAGCATTTT. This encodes CSARAQQGGQPQHF.

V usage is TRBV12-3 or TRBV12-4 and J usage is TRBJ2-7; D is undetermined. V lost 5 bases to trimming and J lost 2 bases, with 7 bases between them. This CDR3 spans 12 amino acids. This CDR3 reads CASSAEAYEQYF. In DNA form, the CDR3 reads TGTGCCAGCAGTGCGGAAGCCTACGAGCAGTACTTC.

This chain's CDR3 is CASSPKTGRMNTEAFF. The CDR3 region has the DNA TGTGCCAGCTCACCGAAGACAGGGCGTATGAACACTGAAGCTTTCTTT. V usage is TRBV18 and J usage is TRBJ1-1; 7 bases agree with TRBD1. The ends lost 3 bases at V and 0 bases at J; junction bases unmatched: 7. This CDR3 region has 16 residues. CDR1 is KGHSH, CDR2 LQKENI, per germline. Filled out from reference TRBV18 and TRBJ1-1, the complete variable domain reads NAGVMQNPRHLVRRRGQEARLRCSPMKGHSHVYWYRQLPEEGLKFMVYLQKENIIDESGMPKERFSAEFPKEGPSILRIQQVVRGDSAAYFCASSPKTGRMNTEAFFGQGTRLTVV.

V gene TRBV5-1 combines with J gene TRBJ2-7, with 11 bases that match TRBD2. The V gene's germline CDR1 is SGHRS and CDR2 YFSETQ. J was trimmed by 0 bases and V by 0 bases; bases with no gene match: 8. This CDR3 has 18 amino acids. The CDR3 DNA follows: TGCGCCAGCAGCTTGGAAGGTAGCGGGAGGGCCAGCTCCTACGAGCAGTACTTC. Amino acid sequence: CASSLEGSGRASSYEQYF.

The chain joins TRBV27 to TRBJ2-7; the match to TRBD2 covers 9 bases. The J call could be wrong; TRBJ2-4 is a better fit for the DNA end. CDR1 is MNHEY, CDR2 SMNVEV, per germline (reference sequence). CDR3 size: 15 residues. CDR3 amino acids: CASSLLTSGNSIQYF. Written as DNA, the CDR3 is TGTGCCAGCAGTTTATTGACTAGCGGTAACTCCATTCAGTACTTC.

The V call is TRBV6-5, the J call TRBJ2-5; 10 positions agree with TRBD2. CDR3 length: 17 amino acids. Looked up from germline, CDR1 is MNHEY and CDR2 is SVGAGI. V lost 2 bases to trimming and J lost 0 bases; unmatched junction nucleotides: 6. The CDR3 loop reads CASSYLGLAEYQETQYF. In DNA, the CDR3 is TGTGCCAGCAGTTACCTTGGACTAGCGGAGTACCAAGAGACCCAGTACTTC.

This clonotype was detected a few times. The CDR3 reads CASSLYGGRTEAFF. CDR3 nucleotide sequence: TGTGCCAGCAGCCTCTACGGTGGGCGCACTGAAGCTTTCTTT. The chain has TRBV7-6 and TRBJ1-1, with D unclear. Germline CDR1 and CDR2: SGHVS and FNYEAQ. This CDR3 is 14 amino acids long. V lost 5 bases and J lost 4, with 14 bases in between. Full variable domain (outside the CDR3, taken from reference TRBV7-6 and TRBJ1-1): GAGVSQSPRYKVTKRGQDVALRCDPISGHVSLYWYRQALGQGPEFLTYFNYEAQQDKSGLPNDRFSAERPEGSISTLTIQRTEQRDSAMYRCASSLYGGRTEAFFGQGTRLTVV.

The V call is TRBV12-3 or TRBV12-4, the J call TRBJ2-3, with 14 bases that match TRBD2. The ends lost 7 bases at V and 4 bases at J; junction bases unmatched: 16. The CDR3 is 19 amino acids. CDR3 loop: CASNFAGLAGGASADTQYF. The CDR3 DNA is TGTGCCAGCAACTTCGCAGGACTAGCGGGAGGCGCCAGTGCAGATACGCAGTATTTT.

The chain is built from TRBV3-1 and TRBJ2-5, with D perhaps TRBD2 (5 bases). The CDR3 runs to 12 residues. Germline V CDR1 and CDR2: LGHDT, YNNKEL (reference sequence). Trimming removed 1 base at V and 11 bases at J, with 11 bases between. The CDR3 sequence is CASSQGLWEQYF. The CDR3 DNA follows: TGTGCCAGCAGCCAAGGATTGTGGGAGCAGTACTTC.

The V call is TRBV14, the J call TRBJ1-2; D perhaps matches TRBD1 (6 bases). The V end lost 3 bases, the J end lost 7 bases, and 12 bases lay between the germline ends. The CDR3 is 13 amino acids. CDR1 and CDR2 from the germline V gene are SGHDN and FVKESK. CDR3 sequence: CASSHNTGIGYTF. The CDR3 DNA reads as TGTGCCAGCAGCCATAACACAGGGATTGGCTACACCTTC.

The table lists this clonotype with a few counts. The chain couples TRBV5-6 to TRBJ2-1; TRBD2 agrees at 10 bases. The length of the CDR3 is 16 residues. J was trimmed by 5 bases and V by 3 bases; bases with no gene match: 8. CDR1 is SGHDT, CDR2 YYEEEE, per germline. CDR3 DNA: TGTGCCAGCAGCTCTTTCGGACTAGCGGATGACAATGAGCAGTTCTTC. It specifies CASSSFGLADDNEQFF.